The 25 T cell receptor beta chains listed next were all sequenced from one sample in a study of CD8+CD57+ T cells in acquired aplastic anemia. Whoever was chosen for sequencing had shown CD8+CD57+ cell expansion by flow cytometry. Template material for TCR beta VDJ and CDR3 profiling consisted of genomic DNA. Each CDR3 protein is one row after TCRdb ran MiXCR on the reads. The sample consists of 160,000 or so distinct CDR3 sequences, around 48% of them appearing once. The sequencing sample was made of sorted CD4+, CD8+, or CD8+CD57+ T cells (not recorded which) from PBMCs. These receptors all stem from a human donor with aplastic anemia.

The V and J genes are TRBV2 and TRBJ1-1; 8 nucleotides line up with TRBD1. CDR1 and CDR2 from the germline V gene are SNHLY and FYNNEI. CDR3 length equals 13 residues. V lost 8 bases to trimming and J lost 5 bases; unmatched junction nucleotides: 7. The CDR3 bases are TGTGCCAGCCTGGCCGACAGGGGTACTGAAGCTTTCTTT. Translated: CASLADRGTEAFF.

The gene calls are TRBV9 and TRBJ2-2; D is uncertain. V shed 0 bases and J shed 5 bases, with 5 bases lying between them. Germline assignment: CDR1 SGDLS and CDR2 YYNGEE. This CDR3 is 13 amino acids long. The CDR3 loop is CASSVEVTGELFF. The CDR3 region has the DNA TGTGCCAGCAGCGTAGAGGTTACCGGGGAGCTGTTTTTT. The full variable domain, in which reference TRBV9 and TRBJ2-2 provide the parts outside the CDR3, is DSGVTQTPKHLITATGQRVTLRCSPRSGDLSVYWYQQSLDQGLQFLIQYYNGEERAKGNILERFSAQQFPDLHSELNLSSLELGDSALYFCASSVEVTGELFFGEGSRLTVL.

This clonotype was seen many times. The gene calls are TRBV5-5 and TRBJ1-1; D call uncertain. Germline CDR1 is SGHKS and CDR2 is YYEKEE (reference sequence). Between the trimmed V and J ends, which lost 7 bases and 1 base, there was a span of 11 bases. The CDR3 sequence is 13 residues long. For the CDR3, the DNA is TGTGCCAGCGGGTGGAGCGGGAACACTGAAGCTTTCTTT. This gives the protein CASGWSGNTEAFF.

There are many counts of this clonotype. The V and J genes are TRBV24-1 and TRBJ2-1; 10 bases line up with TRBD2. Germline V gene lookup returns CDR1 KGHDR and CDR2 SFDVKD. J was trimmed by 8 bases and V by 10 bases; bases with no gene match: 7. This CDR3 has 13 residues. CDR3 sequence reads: CATASGSVDEQFF. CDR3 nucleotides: TGTGCCACTGCTAGCGGGAGTGTGGATGAGCAGTTCTTC.

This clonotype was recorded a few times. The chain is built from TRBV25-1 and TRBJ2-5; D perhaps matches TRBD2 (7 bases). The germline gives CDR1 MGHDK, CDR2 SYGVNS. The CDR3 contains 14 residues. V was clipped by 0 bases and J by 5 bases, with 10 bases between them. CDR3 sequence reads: CASSEYEGGETQYF. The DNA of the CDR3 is TGTGCCAGCAGTGAATATGAGGGGGGGGAGACCCAGTACTTC.

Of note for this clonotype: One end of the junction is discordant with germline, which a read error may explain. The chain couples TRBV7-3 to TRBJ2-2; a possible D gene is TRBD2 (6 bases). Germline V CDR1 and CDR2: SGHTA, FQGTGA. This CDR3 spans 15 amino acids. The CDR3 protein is CACSLRTGGTGELFF. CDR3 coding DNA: TGTGCCTGCAGCTTAAGGACTGGAGGGACCGGGGAGCTGTTCTTT.

The CDR3 region has the DNA TGTGCCACCAGCAGAGTGGCGGGAGCCAGGGAGACCCAGCATTTT. Its translation: CATSRVAGARETQHF. The J gene is TRBJ1-5, the V gene TRBV15; possible D gene TRBD1, 5 bases. CDR1 is LNHNV, CDR2 YYDKDF, per germline (reference sequence). V lost 1 base and J 11 bases, leaving 18 bases between the germline ends. CDR3 length equals 15 residues.

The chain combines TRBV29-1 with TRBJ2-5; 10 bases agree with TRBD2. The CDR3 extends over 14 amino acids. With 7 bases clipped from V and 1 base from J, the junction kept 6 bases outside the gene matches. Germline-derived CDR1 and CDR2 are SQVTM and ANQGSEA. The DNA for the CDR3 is TGCAGCGCCCCGCGGACTAGCGGCCAAGAGACCCAGTACTTC. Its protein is CSAPRTSGQETQYF.

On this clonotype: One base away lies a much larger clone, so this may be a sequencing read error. CDR3 nucleotides: TGTGCCAGCAGCTTAGACAGGAGAGAATATCAGCCCCAGCATTTT. Residues: CASSLDRREYQPQHF. The J gene is TRBJ1-5, the V gene TRBV11-2; D call uncertain. The V gene's germline CDR1 is SGHAT and CDR2 FQNNGV. There are 15 residues in the CDR3. The ends were cut back, 0 bases at V and 5 bases at J, with 11 bases in the middle.

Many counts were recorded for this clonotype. The CDR3 DNA reads as TGTGCCAGCAGCTTAGAGGGCGTCCAGCGGCAGTACTTC. Its translation is CASSLEGVQRQYF. This rearrangement joins TRBV7-9 to TRBJ2-7, with D hard to call. Trimming removed 1 base from V and 9 bases from J, with 13 bases in between. This CDR3 contains 13 residues. Germline loops: CDR1 SEHNR, CDR2 FQNEAQ (reference sequence).

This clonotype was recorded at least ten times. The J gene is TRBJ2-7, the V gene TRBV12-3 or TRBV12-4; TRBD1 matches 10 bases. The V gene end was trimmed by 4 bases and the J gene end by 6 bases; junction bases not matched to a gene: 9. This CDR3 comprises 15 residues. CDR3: CASSSTGGARGEQYF. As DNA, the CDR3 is TGTGCCAGCAGTTCGACAGGGGGCGCAAGGGGCGAGCAGTACTTC.

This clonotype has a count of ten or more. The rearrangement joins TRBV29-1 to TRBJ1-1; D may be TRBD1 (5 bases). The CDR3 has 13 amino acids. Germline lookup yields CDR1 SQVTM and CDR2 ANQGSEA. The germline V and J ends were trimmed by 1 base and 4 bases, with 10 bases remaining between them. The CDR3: CSVEVQVGTEAFF. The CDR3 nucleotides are TGCAGCGTTGAAGTACAGGTGGGCACTGAAGCTTTCTTT.

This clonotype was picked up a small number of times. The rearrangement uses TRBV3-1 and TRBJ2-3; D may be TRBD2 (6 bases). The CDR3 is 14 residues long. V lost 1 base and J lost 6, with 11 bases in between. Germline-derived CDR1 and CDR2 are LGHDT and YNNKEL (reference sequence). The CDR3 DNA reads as TGTGCCAGCAGCCAAGGATGGAGGGCGGATACGCAGTATTTT. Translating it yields CASSQGWRADTQYF.

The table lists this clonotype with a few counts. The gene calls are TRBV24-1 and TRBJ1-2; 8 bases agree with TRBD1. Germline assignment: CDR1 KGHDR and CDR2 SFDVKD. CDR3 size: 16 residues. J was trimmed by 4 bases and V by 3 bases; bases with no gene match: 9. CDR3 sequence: CATSDPGQGQGYGYTF. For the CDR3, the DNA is TGTGCCACCAGTGATCCCGGACAGGGTCAAGGCTATGGCTACACCTTC.

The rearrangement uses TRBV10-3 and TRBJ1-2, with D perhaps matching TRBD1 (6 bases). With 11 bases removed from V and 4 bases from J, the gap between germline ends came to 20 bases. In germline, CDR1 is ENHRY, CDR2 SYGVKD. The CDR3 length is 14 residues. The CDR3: CASTETGASYGYTF. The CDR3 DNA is TGTGCCTCCACCGAGACGGGGGCTTCCTATGGCTACACCTTC.

The CDR3 loop reads CASSTHGDYGYTF. The CDR3 DNA reads as TGCGCCAGCAGCACGCATGGAGACTATGGCTACACCTTC. The V gene is TRBV4-1, the J gene TRBJ1-2, with D unclear. Germline loops: CDR1 MGHRA, CDR2 YSYEKL. This CDR3 has 13 amino acids. The V end was cut by 5 bases, the J end by 3 bases, with 10 bases between.

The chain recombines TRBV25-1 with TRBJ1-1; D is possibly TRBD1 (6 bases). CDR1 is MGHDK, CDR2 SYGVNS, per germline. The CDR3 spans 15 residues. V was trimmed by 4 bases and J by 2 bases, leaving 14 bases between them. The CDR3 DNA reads TGTGCCAGCAGTGGACACAGGGCGGGTAACACTGAAGCTTTCTTT. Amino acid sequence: CASSGHRAGNTEAFF. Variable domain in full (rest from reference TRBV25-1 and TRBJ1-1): EADIYQTPRYLVIGTGKKITLECSQTMGHDKMYWYQQDPGMELHLIHYSYGVNSTEKGDLSSESTVSRIRTEHFPLTLESARPSHTSQYLCASSGHRAGNTEAFFGQGTRLTVV.

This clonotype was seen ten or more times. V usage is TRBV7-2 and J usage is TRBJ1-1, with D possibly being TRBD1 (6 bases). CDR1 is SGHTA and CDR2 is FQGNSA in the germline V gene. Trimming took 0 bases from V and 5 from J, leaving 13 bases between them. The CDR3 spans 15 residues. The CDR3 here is CASSLAFAQGTEAFF. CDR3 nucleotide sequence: TGTGCCAGCAGCTTAGCGTTCGCGCAGGGGACTGAAGCTTTCTTT.

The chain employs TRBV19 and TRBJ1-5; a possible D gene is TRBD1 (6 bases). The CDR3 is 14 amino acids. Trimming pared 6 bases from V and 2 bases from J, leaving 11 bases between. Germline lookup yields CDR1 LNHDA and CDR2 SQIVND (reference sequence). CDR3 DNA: TGTGCCAGTAGCATCTCAGGGGGCAATCAGCCCCAGCATTTT. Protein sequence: CASSISGGNQPQHF.

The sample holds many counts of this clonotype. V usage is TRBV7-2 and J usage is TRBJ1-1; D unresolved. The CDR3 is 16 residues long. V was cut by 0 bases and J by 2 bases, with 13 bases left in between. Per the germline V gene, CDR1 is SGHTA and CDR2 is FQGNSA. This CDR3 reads CASSLASVGANTEAFF. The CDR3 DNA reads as TGTGCCAGCAGCTTAGCGAGCGTAGGTGCCAACACTGAAGCTTTCTTT. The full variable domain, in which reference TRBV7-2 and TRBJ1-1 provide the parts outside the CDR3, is GAGVSQSPSNKVTEKGKDVELRCDPISGHTALYWYRQSLGQGLEFLIYFQGNSAPDKSGLPSDRFSAERTGGSVSTLTIQRTQQEDSAVYLCASSLASVGANTEAFFGQGTRLTVV.

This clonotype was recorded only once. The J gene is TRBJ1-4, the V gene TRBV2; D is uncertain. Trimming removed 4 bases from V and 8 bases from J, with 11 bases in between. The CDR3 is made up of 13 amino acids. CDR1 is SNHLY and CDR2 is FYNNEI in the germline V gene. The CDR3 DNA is TGTGCCAGCAGTGGTCTGGCAACGGAAAAACTGTTTTTT. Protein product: CASSGLATEKLFF.

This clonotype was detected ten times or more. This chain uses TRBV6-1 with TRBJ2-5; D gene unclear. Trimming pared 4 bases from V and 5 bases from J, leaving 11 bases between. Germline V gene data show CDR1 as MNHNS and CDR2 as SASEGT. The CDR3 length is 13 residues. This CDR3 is CASSGRVGETQYF. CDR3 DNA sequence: TGTGCCAGCAGTGGTAGGGTGGGTGAGACCCAGTACTTC.

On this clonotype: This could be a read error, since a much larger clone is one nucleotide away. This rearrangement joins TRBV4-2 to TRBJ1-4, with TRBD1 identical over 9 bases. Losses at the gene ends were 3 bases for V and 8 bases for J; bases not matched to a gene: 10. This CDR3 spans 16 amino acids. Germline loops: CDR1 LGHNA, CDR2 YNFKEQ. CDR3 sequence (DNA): TGTGCCAGCAGCCAGGAATCCGGGACAGGGAAAGAAAAACTGTTTTTT. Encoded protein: CASSQESGTGKEKLFF.

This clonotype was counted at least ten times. CDR3 in amino acids: CASSPRLAGSNEQFF. CDR3 nucleotides: TGTGCCAGCAGCCCTCGACTAGCGGGAAGCAATGAGCAGTTCTTC. This chain joins TRBV7-2 and TRBJ2-1; 11 bases match TRBD2. The germline CDR1 and CDR2 sequences are SGHTA and FQGNSA. The CDR3 consists of 15 residues. The trim removed 5 bases at V and 6 bases at J, leaving 6 bases unmatched.

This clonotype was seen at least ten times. In nucleotides, the CDR3 is TGTGCCAGCAGTTACAAGAGGGATTACGAGCAGTACTTC. It encodes CASSYKRDYEQYF. The rearrangement uses TRBV6-5 and TRBJ2-7; perhaps TRBD2 as D (5 bases). This CDR3 has 13 residues. CDR1 is MNHEY, CDR2 SVGAGI, per germline. V dropped 2 bases and J dropped 4 bases, with 9 bases sitting between them.